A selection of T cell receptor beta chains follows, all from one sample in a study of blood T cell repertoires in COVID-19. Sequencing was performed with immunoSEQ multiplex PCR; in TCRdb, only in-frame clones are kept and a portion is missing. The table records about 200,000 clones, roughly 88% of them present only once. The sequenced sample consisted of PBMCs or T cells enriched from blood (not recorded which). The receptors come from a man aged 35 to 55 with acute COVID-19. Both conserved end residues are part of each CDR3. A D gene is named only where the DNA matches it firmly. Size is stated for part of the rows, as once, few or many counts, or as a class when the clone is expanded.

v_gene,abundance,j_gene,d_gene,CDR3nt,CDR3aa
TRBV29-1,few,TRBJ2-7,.,TGCAGCGTTCTAAGGGCGGACAGCTCCTACGAGCAGTACTTC,CSVLRADSSYEQYF
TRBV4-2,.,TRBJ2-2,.,TGTGCCAGCAGCCAAGAGATTTTCGAGGTATGGAGGTACACCGGGGAGCTGTTTTTT,CASSQEIFEVWRYTGELFF
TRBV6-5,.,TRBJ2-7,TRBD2,TGTGCCAGCAGGCGTAGCGGGAGGGCCGAGAACGAGCAGTACTTC,CASRRSGRAENEQYF
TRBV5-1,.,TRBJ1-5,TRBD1,TGCGCCTCTCGGGACAGCCTTGATAGCAATCAGCCCCAGCATTTT,CASRDSLDSNQPQHF
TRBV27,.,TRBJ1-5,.,TGTGCCAGCAGTTTAGTAGGGGTTTTGGTCAGCAATCAGCCCCAGCATTTT,CASSLVGVLVSNQPQHF
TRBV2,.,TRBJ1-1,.,TGTGCCAGCAGTACACCAAAGGACAGGAACACTGAAGCTTTCTTT,CASSTPKDRNTEAFF
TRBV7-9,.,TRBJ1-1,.,TGTGCCAGCAGCCTCCAGGAGGGAGAGACTGAAGCTTTCTTT,CASSLQEGETEAFF
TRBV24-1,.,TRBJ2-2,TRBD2,TGTGCCACCGGGACTAGCGGGCTGAACACCGGGGAGCTGTTTTTT,CATGTSGLNTGELFF
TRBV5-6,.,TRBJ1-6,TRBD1,TGTGCCAGCAGCTTACAGACAGGGGGCCAGGCCCTCCACTTT,CASSLQTGGQALHF
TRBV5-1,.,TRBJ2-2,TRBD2,TGCGCCAGCAGCCCAGGACTAGCGGGAGGTGCGAACACCGGGGAGCTGTTTTTT,CASSPGLAGGANTGELFF
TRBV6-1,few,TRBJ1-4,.,TGTGCCAGCAGTGAAGAAGAGGGCGGTGAGGAAAAACTGTTTTTT,CASSEEEGGEEKLFF
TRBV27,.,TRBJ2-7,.,TGTGCCAGCAGTTTAGGCAACTCCTACGAGCAGTACTTC,CASSLGNSYEQYF
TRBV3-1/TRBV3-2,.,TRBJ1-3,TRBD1,TGTGCCAGCAGCCAGACGGACAGGGGTGGAAACACCATATATTTT,CASSQTDRGGNTIYF
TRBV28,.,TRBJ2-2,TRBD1,TGTGCCAGCAGCGCGAGGCCGGGACAGGGTTGGACCGGGGAGCTGTTTTTT,CASSARPGQGWTGELFF
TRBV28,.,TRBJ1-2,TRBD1,TGTGCCAGCAGATTCCGGGACAGGGAAGGCGGCTACACCTTC,CASRFRDREGGYTF
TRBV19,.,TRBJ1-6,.,TGTGCCAGTAGTATTTCAGCAGGGAAGAATTCACCCCTCCACTTT,CASSISAGKNSPLHF
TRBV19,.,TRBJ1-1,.,TGTGCCAGTAGTATAACGAAGCCACCGAGCGAAGCTTTCTTT,CASSITKPPSEAFF
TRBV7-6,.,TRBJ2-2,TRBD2,TGTGCCAGCAGCCCACGCCGACTAGCGGAGACGAACACCGGGGAGCTGTTTTTT,CASSPRRLAETNTGELFF
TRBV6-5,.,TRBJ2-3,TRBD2,TGTGCCAGCAGGAGTAGCGGGAGGGCCACAGATACGCAGTATTTT,CASRSSGRATDTQYF
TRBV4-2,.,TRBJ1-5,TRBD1,TGTGCCAGCAGCCAAGAAGTAGGGGGCAACAATCAGCCCCAGCATTTT,CASSQEVGGNNQPQHF
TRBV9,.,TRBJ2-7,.,TGTGCCAGCAGCGCCTCCGGTAGGGCAGGGGGGATCGAGCAGTACTTC,CASSASGRAGGIEQYF
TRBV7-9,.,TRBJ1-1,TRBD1,TGTGCCAGCAGCGAGAGGGACAGGGGGGCGAACACTGAAGCTTTCTTT,CASSERDRGANTEAFF
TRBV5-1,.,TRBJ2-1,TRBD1,TGCGCCAGCAGCTTCTTGCAGGGGGCGCGCTACAATGAGCAGTTCTTC,CASSFLQGARYNEQFF
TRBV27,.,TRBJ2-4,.,TGTGCCAGCAGTTTATCGGGAGTGCCAAATGGCATTCAGTACTTC,CASSLSGVPNGIQYF
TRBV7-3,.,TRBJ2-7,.,TGTGCCAGCAGCTTAGATCACGGGTACGAGCAGTACTTC,CASSLDHGYEQYF
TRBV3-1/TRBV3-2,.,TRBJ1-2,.,TGTGCCAGCAGCCAAGATGGCACAGGCGGCTACACCTTC,CASSQDGTGGYTF
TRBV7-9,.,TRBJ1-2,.,TGTGCCAGCAGGGTAGATCTGGACTATGGCTACACCTTC,CASRVDLDYGYTF
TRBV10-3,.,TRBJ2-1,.,TGTGCCAACCCTCCACGTGCGCGGTACAATGAGCAGTTCTTC,CANPPRARYNEQFF
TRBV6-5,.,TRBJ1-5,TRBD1,TGTGCCAGCAGTTCCGGACAGGGGGCGGGGCAGCCCCAGCATTTT,CASSSGQGAGQPQHF
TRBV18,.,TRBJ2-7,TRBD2,TGTGCCAGCTCACCAGCCGGGACTAGCGGGCCCAACGAGCAGTACTTC,CASSPAGTSGPNEQYF
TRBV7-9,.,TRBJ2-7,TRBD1,TGTGCCAGCAGCCTCCAGGGGGCCCTCGGTTACGAGCAGTACTTC,CASSLQGALGYEQYF
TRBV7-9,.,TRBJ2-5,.,TGTGCCAGCAGCCCCGCGGCAGCCCCAGAGACCCAGTACTTC,CASSPAAAPETQYF
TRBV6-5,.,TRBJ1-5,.,TGTGCCAGCAGTACAGACAGGTCCCCTCAGCCCCAGCATTTT,CASSTDRSPQPQHF
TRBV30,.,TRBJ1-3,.,TGTGCCTGGCAACGACTGCACTCTGGAAACACCATATATTTT,CAWQRLHSGNTIYF
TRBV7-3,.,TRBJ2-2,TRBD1,TGTGCCAGCAGCCGCGAACGAGACAGGGCCGGGGAGCTGTTTTTT,CASSRERDRAGELFF
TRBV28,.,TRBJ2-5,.,TGTGCCAGCAGATTCCTCGGGACCCAGTACTTC,CASRFLGTQYF
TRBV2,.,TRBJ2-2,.,TGTGCCAGCAGTGAAAGGCGCGGATACGCTACGAACACCGGGGAGCTGTTTTTT,CASSERRGYATNTGELFF
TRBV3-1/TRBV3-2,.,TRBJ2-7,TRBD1,TGTGCCAGCAGCGGACCGGGACAGCGGTACGAGCAGTACTTC,CASSGPGQRYEQYF
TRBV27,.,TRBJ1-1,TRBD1,TGTGCCAGCAGTTTATCAATGGCAGGGGGCTGGGGCACTGAAGCTTTCTTT,CASSLSMAGGWGTEAFF
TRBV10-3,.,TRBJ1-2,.,TGTGCCATCAGTGCTAAGGGGCCACAGAACTATGGCTACACCTTC,CAISAKGPQNYGYTF
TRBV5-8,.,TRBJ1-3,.,TGTGCCAGCAGCTGGACAGCTAACTCTGGAAACACCATATATTTT,CASSWTANSGNTIYF
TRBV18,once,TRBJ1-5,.,TGTGCCAGCTCACCTCTGGACAGTGACCAGCCCCAGCATTTT,CASSPLDSDQPQHF
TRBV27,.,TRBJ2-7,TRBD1,TGTGCCAGCAGCCAAGCCGGGACAGGGGGCTTCGAGCAGTACTTC,CASSQAGTGGFEQYF
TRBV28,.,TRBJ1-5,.,TGTGCCAGCAGTCTCCCCCGCGGGAGCAATCAGCCCCAGCATTTT,CASSLPRGSNQPQHF
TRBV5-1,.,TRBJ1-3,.,TGCGCCAGCAGCTTGGATCGGGGAAGAACTGGAAACACCATATATTTT,CASSLDRGRTGNTIYF
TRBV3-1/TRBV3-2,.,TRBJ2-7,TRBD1,TGTGCCAGCAGCCAAACAGGGGACGAGCAGTACTTC,CASSQTGDEQYF
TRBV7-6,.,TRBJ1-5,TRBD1,TGTGCCAGCAGCTTAGGGGACAGGGGCAATCAGCCCCAGCATTTT,CASSLGDRGNQPQHF
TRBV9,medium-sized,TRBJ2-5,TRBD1,TGTGCCAGCAGCCCTGGACAGGGGCCGATCTTTTGGGGGGAGACCCAGTACTTC,CASSPGQGPIFWGETQYF
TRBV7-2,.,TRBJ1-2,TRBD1,TGTGCCAGCAGCACCCGACAGGGAGACTATGGCTACACCTTC,CASSTRQGDYGYTF
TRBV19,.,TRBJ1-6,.,TGTGCCAGTAGTTCTCGGCCTTTCGGGGATTCACCCCTCCACTTT,CASSSRPFGDSPLHF
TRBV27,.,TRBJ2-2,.,TGTGCCACCAGGAGGCAGCCGAACACCGGGGAGCTGTTTTTT,CATRRQPNTGELFF
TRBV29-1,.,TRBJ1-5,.,TGCAGCGTTCGGACCGGAGGGGATCAGCCCCAGCATTTT,CSVRTGGDQPQHF
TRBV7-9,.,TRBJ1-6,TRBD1,TGTGCCAGCAGCCGACGGACAGGGGGAAATTCACCCCTCCACTTT,CASSRRTGGNSPLHF
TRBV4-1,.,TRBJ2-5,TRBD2,TGCGCCAGCAGCCAAGCTGGTGGCAGGGTAGTAGCGGGAAATGAGACCCAGTACTTC,CASSQAGGRVVAGNETQYF
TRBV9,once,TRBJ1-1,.,TGTGCCAGCAGCTCCCACCAGGGTAACACTGAAGCTTTCTTT,CASSSHQGNTEAFF
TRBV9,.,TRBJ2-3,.,TGTGCCAGCAGCGAAGCTAGCGTGCTTACAGATACGCAGTATTTT,CASSEASVLTDTQYF
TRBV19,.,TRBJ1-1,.,TGTGCCAGTAGGACACAGGGACGGAACACTGAAGCTTTCTTT,CASRTQGRNTEAFF
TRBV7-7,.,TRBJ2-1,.,TGTGCCAGCAGCTTGGACTGGAGAGAGCACAATGAGCAGTTCTTC,CASSLDWREHNEQFF
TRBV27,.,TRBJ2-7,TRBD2,TGTGCCAGCAGTTTCAGCGGGAGCTCCTACGAGCAGTACTTC,CASSFSGSSYEQYF
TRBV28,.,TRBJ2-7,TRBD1,TGTGCCAGCCTCACCGGGACAGCTCCCTACGAGCAGTACTTC,CASLTGTAPYEQYF